This passage covers 25 T cell receptor beta chains from one sample sequenced in a study of regulatory T cells in long-lasting Graves disease. The sample's time point: newly diagnosed GD, antithyroid drugs for less than 3 months. Extracted RNA from PBMCs served as the source of the TCR library. Building the TCR beta libraries relied on iRepertoire HTBI primers, and CDR3 regions underwent Arm-PCR. TCRdb fed the multiplex PCR reads into MiXCR, producing one record per CDR3 protein. Among over 500,000 distinct CDR3 sequences, 16% were seen once, and the ten largest hold about 20%. This sample also belongs to another study, concerning T cells in Graves' hyperthyroidism and ophthalmopathy.

Sample: peripheral blood mononuclear cells (PBMCs), taken at new diagnosis, from a patient treated with antithyroid drugs. The receptors originated from a woman aged 25-40 years with Graves disease.

V gene TRBV5-1 combines with J gene TRBJ2-7, with a tentative D call TRBD1 (5 bases). This CDR3 region has 14 residues. Trimming shortened V by 6 bases and J by 6 bases, and 19 bases separated the two germline ends. Germline CDR1 is SGHRS and CDR2 is YFSETQ. CDR3 DNA: TGCGCCAGCAAGGACGGACAAACTGTGGGCGAGCAGTACTTC. Its protein is CASKDGQTVGEQYF.

There are a few counts of this clonotype. V and J are TRBV3-1 and TRBJ2-7; maybe TRBD1 (6 bases). V was pared by 0 bases and J by 0 bases, with 15 bases between. The CDR3 consists of 17 residues. CDR1 LGHDT and CDR2 YNNKEL come from the germline V gene (reference sequence). This CDR3 reads CASSQDHQGWGSYEQYF. CDR3 bases: TGTGCCAGCAGCCAAGACCATCAGGGGTGGGGCTCCTACGAGCAGTACTTC.

This clonotype was seen many times. J is TRBJ1-1 and V is TRBV12-3 or TRBV12-4; no definite D call. Trimming shortened V by 3 bases and J by 1 base, and 6 bases separated the two germline ends. The CDR3 runs 13 residues. CDR3 protein: CASSFGENTEAFF. Here the CDR3 DNA reads TGTGCCAGCAGTTTTGGGGAGAACACTGAAGCTTTCTTT.

This clonotype has more than one count but fewer than ten. The rearrangement joins TRBV6-5 to TRBJ2-7; tentatively, D is TRBD1 (5 bases). Trimming removed 3 bases at V and 6 bases at J, with 9 bases between. Germline-derived CDR1 and CDR2 are MNHEY and SVGAGI. This CDR3 spans 12 amino acids. This chain's CDR3 is CASSYWGGEQYF. For the CDR3, the DNA is TGTGCCAGCAGTTATTGGGGCGGCGAGCAGTACTTC.

This clonotype was seen many times. V usage is TRBV10-3 and J usage is TRBJ2-5, with 7 bases that match TRBD2. Germline V gene sequence: CDR1 ENHRY, CDR2 SYGVKD. V lost 6 bases, J lost 4 bases, and 5 bases stayed unmatched. The CDR3 totals 13 residues. The CDR3 protein is CAISREEGETQYF. In nucleotides, the CDR3 is TGTGCCATCAGCCGGGAGGAGGGAGAGACCCAGTACTTC.

The chain couples TRBV29-1 to TRBJ2-2, with 8 bases lining up with TRBD2. The ends lost 8 bases at V and 0 bases at J; junction bases unmatched: 8. CDR1 SQVTM and CDR2 ANQGSEA come from the germline V gene. The CDR3 has 15 amino acids. The CDR3, as DNA: TGCAGCACCTATAGCGGGACCTCGAACACCGGGGAGCTGTTTTTT. It is translated as CSTYSGTSNTGELFF.

This clonotype was observed a handful of times. J is TRBJ1-5 and V is TRBV7-9, with D perhaps matching TRBD1 (6 bases). Germline V gene lookup returns CDR1 SEHNR and CDR2 FQNEAQ (reference sequence). The CDR3 is 15 residues long. Trimming took 3 bases from V and 3 from J, leaving 12 bases between them. The DNA of the CDR3 is TGTGCCAGCAGCTTGGGGAGGGGGTACAATCAGCCCCAGCATTTT. Translated: CASSLGRGYNQPQHF.

This clonotype was picked up many times. The genes are TRBV28 and TRBJ2-3; the D is unclear. The V end was cut by 6 bases, the J end by 6 bases, with 10 bases between. CDR1 and CDR2 from the germline V gene are MDHEN and SYDVKM. The length of the CDR3 is 12 residues. The CDR3 region has the DNA TGTGCCAGCAGCCCCCCTGCGGATACGCAGTATTTT. Protein product: CASSPPADTQYF.

The rearrangement links TRBV20-1 to TRBJ2-1; weak D call: TRBD2 (6 bases). The CDR3 has 17 residues. Germline loops: CDR1 DFQATT, CDR2 SNEGSKA (reference sequence). V was trimmed by 3 bases and J by 0 bases, leaving 18 bases between them. The CDR3 spells CSASVRDWPDSYNEQFF. For the CDR3, the DNA is TGCAGTGCTAGTGTTCGGGACTGGCCTGACTCCTACAATGAGCAGTTCTTC.

This clonotype was counted only a few times. This chain links TRBV24-1 with TRBJ2-2, with 9 positions matching TRBD1. Germline V gives CDR1 KGHDR, CDR2 SFDVKD. Germline trimming cut 9 bases from V and 5 bases from J; bases unmatched to any gene: 6. The CDR3 extends over 14 amino acids. CDR3 nucleotides: TGTGCCACCGGTACAGGGGGCGCAACCGGGGAGCTGTTTTTT. This encodes CATGTGGATGELFF.

This clonotype was recorded many times. The V and J genes are TRBV12-3 or TRBV12-4 and TRBJ1-2, with a tentative D call TRBD1 (6 bases). This CDR3 spans 13 amino acids. V lost 5 bases to trimming and J lost 7 bases, with 14 bases between them. CDR3 loop: CASSPQGIGGYTF. The CDR3 bases are TGTGCCAGCAGTCCGCAGGGGATCGGTGGCTACACCTTC.

The DNA for the CDR3 is TGTGCCAGCAGCTCCGTACCGGGACAGGGGGCCGGGGAGCTGTTTTTT. The encoded protein is CASSSVPGQGAGELFF. The V and J genes are TRBV28 and TRBJ2-2, with 11 bases aligning to TRBD1. V shed 6 bases, J shed 6 bases, and the junction held 9 bases outside the gene matches. CDR1 is MDHEN, CDR2 SYDVKM, per germline. The CDR3 contains 16 residues.

At least ten counts were recorded for this clonotype. The rearrangement joins TRBV28 to TRBJ2-1; D may match TRBD1 or TRBD2 (5 bases each). Germline CDR1 reads MDHEN; CDR2 reads SYDVKM. The V end lost 5 bases, the J end lost 4 bases, and 18 bases lay between the germline ends. The CDR3 runs to 16 residues. CDR3 nucleotide sequence: TGTGCCAGCAGTACATACACGGGGCCCCATTACAATGAGCAGTTCTTC. It codes for CASSTYTGPHYNEQFF.

Many counts were recorded for this clonotype. The chain links TRBV5-1 to TRBJ1-1; D might be TRBD1 (6 bases). Trimming removed 2 bases at V and 6 bases at J, with 14 bases between. This CDR3 is built from 14 residues. The germline V gene encodes CDR1 SGHRS and CDR2 YFSETQ. CDR3 coding DNA: TGCGCCAGCAGCTTTGAGGGGACAAGGGCTGAAGCTTTCTTT. This translates into CASSFEGTRAEAFF.

This clonotype was recorded at least ten times. The chain employs TRBV20-1 and TRBJ2-7; 12 bases are a match to TRBD2. Unmatched junction bases numbered 4, after V lost 5 bases and J lost 5 bases. Germline lookup yields CDR1 DFQATT and CDR2 SNEGSKA (reference sequence). The CDR3 extends over 13 amino acids. The CDR3 loop reads CSAETSGSNEQYF. The CDR3 DNA sequence: TGCAGTGCTGAGACTAGCGGGAGTAACGAGCAGTACTTC.

This clonotype was counted ten times or more. The chain combines TRBV20-1 with TRBJ1-1; no definite D call. Trimming removed 6 bases from V and 1 base from J, with 9 bases in between. The CDR3 is 12 amino acids. The germline CDR1 and CDR2 sequences are DFQATT and SNEGSKA (reference sequence). DNA for the CDR3: TGCAGTGCCGAGCGGGGGAACACTGAAGCTTTCTTT. This sequence encodes CSAERGNTEAFF.

The V gene is TRBV5-1, the J gene TRBJ1-4; 7 bases are shared with TRBD1. Germline values: CDR1 SGHRS, CDR2 YFSETQ. The trim removed 0 bases at V and 4 bases at J, leaving 6 bases unmatched. There are 16 residues in the CDR3. The DNA of the CDR3 is TGCGCCAGCAGCTTGGGACAGGGCTTTGGTAATGAAAAACTGTTTTTT. This encodes CASSLGQGFGNEKLFF.

This clonotype occurred many times. The chain links TRBV28 to TRBJ1-6; TRBD1 matches 11 bases. The ends lost 11 bases at V and 9 bases at J; junction bases unmatched: 9. This CDR3 spans 14 amino acids. The germline CDR1 and CDR2 sequences are MDHEN and SYDVKM. The CDR3 nucleotides are TGTGCCTCCAAATCCGGGACAGGGGGTTCACCCCTCCACTTT. Translation: CASKSGTGGSPLHF.

This clonotype occurred a few times. The CDR3 loop is CASSLDAVREGLAAQYF. The CDR3 DNA is TGTGCCAGCAGCTTAGATGCTGTGCGGGAGGGCCTGGCTGCGCAGTATTTT. The V call is TRBV11-3, the J call TRBJ2-3; 9 nucleotides agree with TRBD2. The CDR3 length is 17 residues. V shed 0 bases, J shed 10 bases, and the junction held 14 bases outside the gene matches. CDR1 is SGHNT and CDR2 is YENEEA in the germline V gene.

This sequence joins TRBV20-1 and TRBJ2-5; no definite D call. V was clipped by 3 bases and J by 4 bases, with 12 bases between them. The CDR3 is 13 residues long. The V gene's germline CDR1 is DFQATT and CDR2 SNEGSKA (reference sequence). The CDR3 loop is CSASSFYGETQYF. The CDR3 DNA is TGCAGTGCTAGTAGTTTTTACGGAGAGACCCAGTACTTC.

This clonotype was seen at least ten times. The rearrangement links TRBV6-1 to TRBJ1-2; D unclear. Between the trimmed V and J ends, which lost 6 bases and 8 bases, there was a span of 10 bases. The germline gives CDR1 MNHNS, CDR2 SASEGT. The CDR3 has 11 residues. The CDR3 region is CASRTADGYTF. CDR3 DNA: TGTGCCAGCAGGACCGCCGACGGCTACACCTTC.

This clonotype has only a few counts. The gene calls are TRBV7-9 and TRBJ1-4, with 9 bases aligning to TRBD1. The germline V gene encodes CDR1 SEHNR and CDR2 FQNEAQ (reference sequence). This CDR3 spans 15 amino acids. The trim removed 3 bases at V and 7 bases at J, leaving 6 bases unmatched. The CDR3 is CASSFPTGGSEKLFF. The CDR3 DNA is TGTGCCAGCAGCTTCCCGACAGGGGGGAGTGAAAAACTGTTTTTT.

This clonotype was detected a few times. The chain recombines TRBV6-2 or TRBV6-3 with TRBJ2-3; D is possibly TRBD2 (6 bases). Germline CDR1 reads MNHEY; CDR2 reads SVGEGT. Between the trimmed V and J ends, which lost 2 bases and 4 bases, there was a span of 13 bases. This CDR3 has 15 residues. In DNA form, the CDR3 reads TGTGCCAGCAGTTACGGAACTAGCCGCGCAGATACGCAGTATTTT. Translating gives CASSYGTSRADTQYF.

This sequence joins TRBV20-1 and TRBJ2-5; 7 bases align to TRBD1. CDR3 length: 13 amino acids. CDR1 is DFQATT, CDR2 SNEGSKA, per germline (reference sequence). The V and J ends lost 8 bases and 1 base, in that order; junction bases with no gene match: 7. The CDR3 DNA is TGCAGTCCTCTCGGACAGGTCCAAGAGACCCAGTACTTC. Amino acids: CSPLGQVQETQYF.

This clonotype was seen many times. The V call is TRBV6-2 or TRBV6-3, the J call TRBJ2-3; 7 positions match TRBD1. V gave up 6 bases and J gave up 4 bases; unmatched junction bases: 10. The CDR3 length is 15 residues. In germline, CDR1 is MNHEY, CDR2 SVGEGT. CDR3 amino acids: CASREDRPKPDTQYF. The CDR3 nucleotides are TGTGCCAGCAGAGAGGACAGGCCGAAACCAGATACGCAGTATTTT.